Shown below are 4 T cell receptor beta chains from a single sample sequenced in a study of cytomegalovirus exposure and HLA in healthy donors. It was with 60 Vbeta and 13 Jbeta primers that the PCR ran. Produced via immunoSEQ multiplex PCR; TCRdb's table is partial and in-frame only. The table lists under 95,000 clones, less than 80% of them singletons. The sample taken for sequencing was PBMCs. These receptor sequences come from a woman aged 40 to 49 in good health and CMV-seropositive.

V and J are TRBV7-8 and TRBJ1-2; D is possibly TRBD1 (6 bases). This CDR3 has 13 amino acids. From germline, CDR1 is SGHVS and CDR2 FQNEAQ. V was shortened by 5 bases and J by 3 bases, with 10 bases between the two germline ends. The CDR3 protein is CASSPEGDYGYTF. The CDR3 DNA follows: TGTGCCAGCAGCCCTGAGGGGGACTATGGCTACACCTTC. Drawing the rest from reference TRBV7-8 and TRBJ1-2, the complete variable domain is GAGVSQSPRYKVAKRGQDVALRCDPISGHVSLFWYQQALGQGPEFLTYFQNEAQLDKSGLPSDRFFAERPEGSVSTLKIQRTQQEDSAVYLCASSPEGDYGYTFGSGTRLTVV.

A remark on this clone: This same CDR3 is encoded by further DNA sequences in the sample. This chain uses TRBV29-1 with TRBJ2-7; 10 bases match TRBD1. The CDR3 runs 12 residues. The V gene's germline CDR1 is SQVTM and CDR2 ANQGSEA. With V trimmed by 6 bases and J by 3 bases, 2 bases remained unmatched. CDR3 residues: CSVGQGNYEQYF. The CDR3 bases are TGCAGCGTGGGACAGGGGAACTACGAGCAGTACTTC.

The CDR3 spells CASSLIGGGLTDTQYF. For the CDR3, the DNA is TGTGCCAGCAGCTTAATTGGCGGGGGGCTCACAGATACGCAGTATTTT. The chain carries TRBV5-6 and TRBJ2-3; 8 nucleotides match TRBD2. This CDR3 comprises 16 residues. Trimming cost V 2 bases and J 2 bases; bases outside gene matches: 7. Germline CDR1 and CDR2: SGHDT and YYEEEE.

The chain recombines TRBV20-1 with TRBJ2-1; a weak D match, TRBD2 (6 bases). The V gene's germline CDR1 is DFQATT and CDR2 SNEGSKA (reference sequence). The V and J ends lost 6 bases and 12 bases respectively, with 15 bases between them. This CDR3 comprises 11 residues. CDR3 in DNA: TGCAGTGCAACATGGGACTCAGGGCAGTTCTTC. Residues: CSATWDSGQFF.